Following are 9 T cell receptor beta chains from one sample sequenced in a study of human T cells and chemical hapten exposure. TCRdb re-called the RACE reads with MiXCR, one entry per CDR3 protein. This table has under 110,000 distinct CDR3 sequences, around 10% appearing once. As for time point: pre-sensitization, week 0. The treatment denotes: therapeutic diphenylcyclopropenone sensitization with weekly scalp DPC. Source: whole blood, taken in connection with sensitization to the hapten diphenylcyclopropenone (DPC). All receptors derive from a woman in her forties or fifties with alopecia areata. Some clones in this sample may be carry-over from other donors' samples.

CDR3 amino acids: CASSLNPETGSGSGETQYF. Written as DNA, the CDR3 is TGCGCCAGCAGCTTAAACCCCGAGACAGGGAGTGGGTCGGGAGAGACCCAGTACTTC. This chain links TRBV5-1 with TRBJ2-5; 7 bases map to TRBD1. V dropped 2 bases and J dropped 4; count of bases not matched to a gene: 20. The CDR3 spans 19 residues. Germline CDR1 SGHRS, CDR2 YFSETQ.

This chain joins TRBV4-1 and TRBJ2-5, with D possibly matching TRBD2 (6 bases). The V and J ends lost 1 base and 1 base respectively, with 16 bases between them. Germline CDR1 and CDR2: MGHRA and YSYEKL. The CDR3 is 17 amino acids. Here the CDR3 DNA reads TGCGCCAGCAGCCAAGCCTGGGGGGACGTCGTCCAAGAGACCCAGTACTTC. Amino acids: CASSQAWGDVVQETQYF.

This clonotype was seen a few times. The chain links TRBV2 to TRBJ1-1; D uncertain. Trimming removed 4 bases from V and 10 bases from J, with 16 bases in between. The CDR3 totals 13 residues. Germline loops: CDR1 SNHLY, CDR2 FYNNEI. The CDR3 protein is CASSVSLNWGAFF. CDR3 in DNA: TGTGCCAGCAGTGTCTCCCTCAACTGGGGAGCTTTCTTT.

This rearrangement joins TRBV28 to TRBJ2-7; D unresolved. Germline V lookup: CDR1 MDHEN, CDR2 SYDVKM. The CDR3 has 11 amino acids. V was pared by 7 bases and J by 6 bases, with 10 bases between. CDR3 in amino acids: CASTDLGEQYF. CDR3 DNA sequence: TGTGCCAGCACCGATCTTGGCGAGCAGTACTTC.

At least ten counts were recorded for this clonotype. V and J are TRBV20-1 and TRBJ1-1; D is unresolved. The CDR3 covers 12 residues. Germline V lookup: CDR1 DFQATT, CDR2 SNEGSKA (reference sequence). Trimming pared 8 bases from V and 0 bases from J, leaving 10 bases between. The CDR3 DNA reads as TGCAGTTATTACAGACTGAACACTGAAGCTTTCTTT. Translation: CSYYRLNTEAFF.

This clonotype was recorded many times. The genes are TRBV3-1 and TRBJ2-6; TRBD1 aligns across 9 bases. The V and J ends lost 6 bases and 0 bases, in that order; junction bases with no gene match: 12. The germline CDR1 and CDR2 sequences are LGHDT and YNNKEL (reference sequence). The CDR3 spans 19 residues. In DNA, the CDR3 is TGTGCCAGCAGGCCCGCCGGGACAGGGTTTTCCTCTGGGGCCAACGTCCTGACTTTC. This sequence encodes CASRPAGTGFSSGANVLTF.

The rearrangement links TRBV7-9 to TRBJ2-1; D gene uncertain. The germline V gene has CDR1 SEHNR and CDR2 FQNEAQ (reference sequence). The V gene lost 1 base and the J gene lost 7 bases, with 5 bases spanning the gap. The CDR3 runs to 12 residues. The CDR3: CASSLGWNEQFF. The CDR3, as DNA: TGTGCCAGCAGCTTAGGGTGGAATGAGCAGTTCTTC.

This clonotype has just a few counts. The rearrangement links TRBV5-1 to TRBJ1-3; no reliable D call. Germline V gene data show CDR1 as SGHRS and CDR2 as YFSETQ. V gave up 1 base and J gave up 0 bases, with 8 bases separating them. The CDR3 contains 15 residues. This CDR3 reads CASSLNSPSGNTIYF. DNA for the CDR3: TGCGCCAGCAGCTTGAACAGCCCCTCTGGAAACACCATATATTTT.

The chain combines TRBV2 with TRBJ2-2, with unresolved D. Germline V gene lookup returns CDR1 SNHLY and CDR2 FYNNEI. The CDR3 runs 11 residues. Trimming left V 5 bases short and J 6 bases short, with 4 bases between. The CDR3 loop reads CASSYSGELFF. CDR3 DNA: TGTGCCAGCAGTTACTCCGGGGAGCTGTTTTTT. The full variable domain, in which reference TRBV2 and TRBJ2-2 provide the parts outside the CDR3, is EPEVTQTPSHQVTQMGQEVILRCVPISNHLYFYWYRQILGQKVEFLVSFYNNEISEKSEIFDDQFSVERPDGSNFTLKIRSTKLEDSAMYFCASSYSGELFFGEGSRLTVL.